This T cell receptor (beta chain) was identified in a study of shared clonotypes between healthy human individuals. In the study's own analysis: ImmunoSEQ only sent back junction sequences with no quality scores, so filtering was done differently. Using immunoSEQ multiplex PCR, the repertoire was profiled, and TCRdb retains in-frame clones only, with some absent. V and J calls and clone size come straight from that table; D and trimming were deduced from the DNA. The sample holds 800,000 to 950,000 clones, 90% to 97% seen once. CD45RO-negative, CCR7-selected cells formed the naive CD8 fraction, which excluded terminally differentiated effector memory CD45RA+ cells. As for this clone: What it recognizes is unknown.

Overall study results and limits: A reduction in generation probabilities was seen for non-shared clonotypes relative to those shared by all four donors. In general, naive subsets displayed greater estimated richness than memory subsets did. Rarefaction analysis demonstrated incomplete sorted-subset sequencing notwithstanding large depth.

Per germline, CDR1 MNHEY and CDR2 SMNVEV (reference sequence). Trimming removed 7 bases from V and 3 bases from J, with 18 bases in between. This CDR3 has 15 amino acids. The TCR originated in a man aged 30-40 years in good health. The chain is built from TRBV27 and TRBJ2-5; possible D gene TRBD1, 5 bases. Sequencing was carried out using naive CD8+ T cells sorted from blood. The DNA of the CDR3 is TGTGCCAGCATGGGTCCCAGAGACAGAAAAGAGACCCAGTACTTC. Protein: CASMGPRDRKETQYF.